The 12 T cell receptor beta chains listed next were all sequenced from one sample in a study of shared clonotypes between healthy human individuals (dated by TCRdb to the early 2020s). The library came from the immunoSEQ multiplex PCR assay. Here the immuneACCESS table is served through TCRdb, limited to in-frame sequences with V and J called. Missing clones are a known gap in these copies; in checked studies unresolved V genes cover under half, and the rest lacks a known reason. This sample gives some 2 million clones in total; around 96% of them show up just once. Jointly, the top ten make up roughly 1.1% of the sample. CD8 naive samples were obtained by positive selection for CCR7 among CD45RO-negative cells, yielding a CD45RA+CCR7+ population from which TemRA cells were excluded. The sequenced sample consisted of naive CD8+ T cells sorted from blood. The sample's cell subset or site, from its label and the paper: CD45RA+CCR7+. These receptors were taken from a man between 18 and 35 years old in good health.

This clone was seen once. This rearrangement joins TRBV10-3 to TRBJ1-1; maybe TRBD1 (6 bases). V was clipped by 2 bases and J by 1 base, with 14 bases between them. Germline assignment: CDR1 ENHRY and CDR2 SYGVKD. The CDR3 has 16 residues. The CDR3 DNA follows: TGTGCCATCAGTGAGCCCTCACAGGGACAGAACACTGAAGCTTTCTTT. It encodes CAISEPSQGQNTEAFF.

The chain is built from TRBV7-5 and TRBJ2-7; the table's D call, TRBD2, was not checked against the DNA. TRBV7-5 is annotated as a pseudogene. The CDR3 consists of 20 residues. Here the CDR3 DNA reads TGTGCCAGAAGCTTCTCAAGGACTAGCGGGAGTGGGGACCCTACGAGCGAGCAGTACTTC. It codes for CARSFSRTSGSGDPTSEQYF.

This sequence joins TRBV18 and TRBJ2-1; maybe TRBD1 (5 bases). This CDR3 spans 16 amino acids. Germline loops: CDR1 KGHSH, CDR2 LQKENI. V was trimmed by 3 bases and J by 9 bases, leaving 21 bases between them. The CDR3 loop reads CASSPDSPFTISEQFF. CDR3 bases: TGTGCCAGCTCACCCGACAGCCCGTTCACTATTAGTGAGCAGTTCTTC.

V is TRBV4-1 and J is TRBJ1-2; D is undetermined. The CDR3 totals 13 residues. Germline assignment: CDR1 MGHRA and CDR2 YSYEKL. Trimming pared 6 bases from V and 6 bases from J, leaving 14 bases between. CDR3 bases: TGCGCCAGCAGTCGTTTCGGGGAGGATGGCTACACCTTC. This translates into CASSRFGEDGYTF.

This chain uses TRBV27 with TRBJ1-1; tentative D call: TRBD1 (6 bases). The CDR3 extends over 11 amino acids. Trimming removed 6 bases at V and 7 bases at J, with 9 bases between. Germline V gene data show CDR1 as MNHEY and CDR2 as SMNVEV (reference sequence). CDR3 sequence (DNA): TGTGCCAGCAGCGAGGGGGGTGAAGCTTTCTTT. Its protein product is CASSEGGEAFF.

The rearrangement uses TRBV5-5 and TRBJ2-2, with TRBD2 as a possible D gene (6 bases). The ends were cut back, 3 bases at V and 1 base at J, with 10 bases in the middle. The CDR3 extends over 15 amino acids. The germline CDR1 and CDR2 sequences are SGHKS and YYEKEE (reference sequence). The CDR3: CASSSEGMNTGELFF. In DNA, the CDR3 is TGTGCCAGCAGCTCGGAGGGGATGAACACCGGGGAGCTGTTTTTT.

This clone is a singleton in its sample. This chain joins TRBV2 and TRBJ2-7; possible D gene TRBD2, 6 bases. This CDR3 region has 12 residues. Trimming shortened V by 6 bases and J by 5 bases, and 11 bases separated the two germline ends. Germline loops: CDR1 SNHLY, CDR2 FYNNEI. This chain's CDR3 is CASSATSNEQYF. In nucleotides, the CDR3 is TGTGCCAGCAGCGCTACTAGCAACGAGCAGTACTTC. The full variable domain, with the rest looked up from reference TRBV2 and TRBJ2-7, is EPEVTQTPSHQVTQMGQEVILRCVPISNHLYFYWYRQILGQKVEFLVSFYNNEISEKSEIFDDQFSVERPDGSNFTLKIRSTKLEDSAMYFCASSATSNEQYFGPGTRLTVT.

This chain joins TRBV6-5 and TRBJ2-7, with TRBD1 identical over 8 bases. This CDR3 region has 14 residues. The germline V gene has CDR1 MNHEY and CDR2 SVGAGI. J was trimmed by 2 bases and V by 5 bases; bases with no gene match: 5. CDR3 region: CASSGQGSAYEQYF. The CDR3 DNA is TGTGCCAGCAGTGGACAGGGAAGTGCCTACGAGCAGTACTTC.

This rearrangement joins TRBV19 to TRBJ1-3, with D unclear. The CDR3 is 13 amino acids. Germline CDR1 is LNHDA and CDR2 is SQIVND (reference sequence). Trimming took off 1 base at V and 0 bases at J, with 1 base between the two ends. The CDR3 DNA is TGTGCCAGTAGTATAGTCTCTGGAAACACCATATATTTT. This translates into CASSIVSGNTIYF.

V usage is TRBV30 and J usage is TRBJ1-2; D unresolved. CDR1 is GTSNPN and CDR2 is SVGIG in the germline V gene (reference sequence). The V end lost 5 bases, the J end lost 8 bases, and 12 bases lay between the germline ends. CDR3 length: 11 amino acids. The CDR3 sequence is CAWDLGGGYTF. The CDR3 nucleotides read TGTGCCTGGGACCTGGGAGGGGGCTACACCTTC. Looking up the rest from reference TRBV30 and TRBJ1-2 gives the full variable domain: SQTIHQWPATLVQPVGSPLSLECTVEGTSNPNLYWYRQAAGRGLQLLFYSVGIGQISSEVPQNLSASRPQDRQFILSSKKLLLSDSGFYLCAWDLGGGYTFGSGTRLTVV.

This chain uses TRBV7-6 with TRBJ2-3; 8 bases agree with TRBD1. The germline CDR1 and CDR2 sequences are SGHVS and FNYEAQ. The CDR3 contains 17 residues. The J segment lost 2 bases and the V segment lost 0 bases, leaving 7 bases of the junction unmatched. The CDR3 loop is CASSLAVGQGYTDTQYF. The CDR3 DNA is TGTGCCAGCAGCTTAGCCGTTGGACAGGGATACACAGATACGCAGTATTTT.

As regards this clone: The sample carries other DNA sequences with the same CDR3. The J gene is TRBJ1-1, the V gene TRBV4-3; D is ambiguous. This CDR3 region has 14 residues. V was trimmed by 1 base and J by 5 bases, leaving 11 bases between them. CDR1 and CDR2 (germline): LGHNA, YSLEER. This CDR3 is CASSQVEGSTEAFF. CDR3 DNA sequence: TGCGCCAGCAGCCAAGTAGAAGGAAGTACTGAAGCTTTCTTT.